Each of the 14 T cell receptor beta chains below was sequenced from the same sample in a study of shared clonotypes between healthy human individuals. Assay: immunoSEQ multiplex PCR; the TCRdb copy retains only in-frame clones and omits some. Of millions of clones listed, roughly 94% are singletons. The sample taken for sequencing was naive CD4+ T cells sorted from blood. Subset specified: CD45RA+ positively selected. These receptors came from a man aged 18 to 29 in good health.

This clone was counted once. This chain connects TRBV4-1 to TRBJ2-7, with a possible D match to TRBD1 (5 bases). Germline V lookup: CDR1 MGHRA, CDR2 YSYEKL. Between the trimmed V and J ends, which lost 0 bases and 5 bases, there was a span of 11 bases. The CDR3 sequence is 14 residues long. CDR3 DNA sequence: TGCGCCAGCAGCCAAGATCTTAACAGGAACGAGCAGTACTTC. Translating gives CASSQDLNRNEQYF.

A single count supports this clone. This sample includes further DNA sequences coding for the same CDR3. The CDR3 reads CASSLGLAGVYNEQFF. CDR3 nucleotide sequence: TGCGCCAGCAGCTTGGGGCTAGCGGGGGTATACAATGAGCAGTTCTTC. The chain has TRBV5-1 and TRBJ2-1, with 10 nucleotides matching TRBD2. The germline CDR1 and CDR2 sequences are SGHRS and YFSETQ. The junction had 4 bases not matched to a gene; V was cut back by 0 bases and J by 4 bases. The CDR3 spans 16 residues.

This chain joins TRBV9 and TRBJ1-1; D gene uncertain. The V end was cut by 4 bases, the J end by 1 base, with 11 bases between. The germline CDR1 and CDR2 sequences are SGDLS and YYNGEE. This CDR3 spans 14 amino acids. CDR3 nucleotide sequence: TGTGCCAGCAGCCTCGGACCGACGAACACTGAAGCTTTCTTT. Its translation: CASSLGPTNTEAFF.

The V and J genes are TRBV19 and TRBJ2-7, with D unclear. V was shortened by 6 bases and J by 3 bases, with 15 bases between the two germline ends. Germline CDR1 is LNHDA and CDR2 is SQIVND (reference sequence). The CDR3 contains 14 residues. The CDR3, as DNA: TGTGCCAGTAGCGTCACTCAAACGAGCTACGAGCAGTACTTC. The encoded protein is CASSVTQTSYEQYF.

Comments on this clone: One base away lies a much larger clone, so this may be a sequencing read error. Other DNA variants within this sample encode the same CDR3. The genes are TRBV7-9 and TRBJ2-7; perhaps D is TRBD1 or TRBD2 (5 bases each). The CDR3 contains 15 residues. CDR1 SEHNR and CDR2 FQNEAQ come from the germline V gene (reference sequence). The CDR3 DNA follows: TGTGCCAGCAGCTTAGGAGGGGAGCCCCCCTACGAACAGTACTTC. Translating it yields CASSLGGEPPYEQYF.

The chain uses TRBV29-1 and TRBJ1-1; no clear D gene. The CDR3 has 13 amino acids. The germline V and J ends were trimmed by 2 bases and 6 bases, with 13 bases remaining between them. Germline CDR1 is SQVTM and CDR2 is ANQGSEA. The CDR3 bases are TGCAGCGTTGAACGGGGTGGTATCGCTGAAGCTTTCTTT. Its translation is CSVERGGIAEAFF.

This chain links TRBV6-6 with TRBJ1-1, with unresolved D. The V end was cut by 6 bases, the J end by 5 bases, with 7 bases between. The CDR3 covers 11 residues. Germline-derived CDR1 and CDR2 are MNHNY and SVGAGI (reference sequence). CDR3 coding DNA: TGTGCCAGCAGGACCGTTACTGAAGCTTTCTTT. This gives the protein CASRTVTEAFF.

In the case of this clone: This same CDR3 is encoded by further DNA sequences in the sample. The chain uses TRBV4-3 and TRBJ2-2, with a tentative D call TRBD2 (6 bases). Between the trimmed V and J ends, which lost 0 bases and 4 bases, there was a span of 6 bases. CDR1 and CDR2 (germline): LGHNA, YSLEER. This CDR3 has 14 amino acids. The CDR3 DNA reads TGCGCCAGCAGCCAAGAACTAGCCACCGGGGAGCTGTTTTTT. Its translation is CASSQELATGELFF.

The V gene is TRBV5-1, the J gene TRBJ2-1, with D perhaps TRBD2 (5 bases). The CDR3 contains 15 residues. V lost 0 bases and J lost 9, with 16 bases in between. Germline V CDR1 and CDR2: SGHRS, YFSETQ. Written as DNA, the CDR3 is TGCGCCAGCAGCTTGGATCAAGCGGTGAAGGTTGAGCAGTTCTTC. Translation: CASSLDQAVKVEQFF.

V is TRBV12-2 and J is TRBJ1-6. TRBV12-2 has pseudogene status. The CDR3 contains 14 residues. The CDR3 reads CASRFDPTNSPLHF. The CDR3 bases are TGTGCAAGTCGCTTTGACCCTACTAATTCACCCCTCCACTTT.

The chain has TRBV7-3 and TRBJ1-1; D uncertain. The ends were cut back, 4 bases at V and 1 base at J, with 7 bases in the middle. There are 13 residues in the CDR3. Per the germline V gene, CDR1 is SGHTA and CDR2 is FQGTGA. The CDR3 sequence is CASSYTGNTEAFF. In DNA, the CDR3 is TGTGCCAGCAGCTATACCGGGAACACTGAAGCTTTCTTT.

This clone was observed a handful of times. The chain links TRBV27 to TRBJ2-2, with a tentative D call TRBD2 (5 bases). The ends were cut back, 4 bases at V and 4 bases at J, with 22 bases in the middle. The CDR3 totals 18 residues. CDR1 and CDR2 from the germline V gene are MNHEY and SMNVEV (reference sequence). CDR3 bases: TGTGCCAGCAGTTCACTAGGACCATTTCGAGACCCCACCGGGGAGCTGTTTTTT. It specifies CASSSLGPFRDPTGELFF.

V gene TRBV5-4 combines with J gene TRBJ2-7; 7 nucleotides align to TRBD1. Germline trimming cut 4 bases from V and 0 bases from J; bases unmatched to any gene: 7. Germline CDR1 is SGHNT and CDR2 is YYREEE (reference sequence). The CDR3 is 15 residues long. Written as DNA, the CDR3 is TGTGCCAGCAGCATGAAACAGGGGAGCTCCTACGAGCAGTACTTC. Residues: CASSMKQGSSYEQYF.

The rearrangement uses TRBV4-2 and TRBJ2-3; 9 bases agree with TRBD2. Germline trimming cut 8 bases from V and 3 bases from J; bases unmatched to any gene: 9. CDR3 length equals 15 residues. Germline V gene lookup returns CDR1 LGHNA and CDR2 YNFKEQ. CDR3 in DNA: TGTGCCAGCGGCAGTACTAGCGGGTTTACAGATACGCAGTATTTT. This gives the protein CASGSTSGFTDTQYF.